Listed here are 25 T cell receptor beta chains from one sample, sequenced in a study of T-cell memory formation after mild COVID-19. One entry per CDR3 protein results from TCRdb running MiXCR on the 5' RACE reads. The data hold 550,000 to 650,000 distinct CDR3 sequences, with 17% observed a single time. The sequenced sample consisted of PBMCs or a T cell subset sorted from them (not recorded which). The receptors derive from an adult woman who had mild COVID-19 (a few samples of this study predate the infection). Cell type and time point are not known.

This chain's CDR3 is CASSSGPMNTEAFF. The CDR3, as DNA: TGTGCCAGCAGCTCCGGGCCGATGAACACTGAAGCTTTCTTT. This chain connects TRBV5-5 to TRBJ1-1; no definite D call. The CDR3 consists of 14 residues. The V gene's germline CDR1 is SGHKS and CDR2 YYEKEE (reference sequence). Trimming took 3 bases from V and 0 from J, leaving 9 bases between them. The whole variable domain, filled in from reference TRBV5-5 and TRBJ1-1, reads DAGVTQSPTHLIKTRGQQVTLRCSPISGHKSVSWYQQVLGQGPQFIFQYYEKEERGRGNFPDRFSARQFPNYSSELNVNALLLGDSALYLCASSSGPMNTEAFFGQGTRLTVV.

There are a few counts of this clonotype. The J gene is TRBJ2-3, the V gene TRBV6-2 or TRBV6-3; D is perhaps TRBD1 or TRBD2 (6 bases each). V lost 2 bases and J lost 4, with 16 bases in between. Germline V gene lookup returns CDR1 MNHEY and CDR2 SVGEGT. The CDR3 extends over 16 amino acids. The CDR3 DNA sequence: TGTGCCAGCAGTTACAGGAGGGGGAGTCTCCCAGATACGCAGTATTTT. Protein product: CASSYRRGSLPDTQYF.

The table lists this clonotype with a few counts. This chain joins TRBV12-3 or TRBV12-4 and TRBJ1-1; D is ambiguous. Deletions cut 9 bases from V and 0 bases from J, with 8 bases between. CDR3 length: 12 amino acids. This chain's CDR3 is CASTAVNTEAFF. DNA for the CDR3: TGTGCCAGTACAGCTGTGAACACTGAAGCTTTCTTT.

The chain employs TRBV6-5 and TRBJ1-2, with TRBD1 matching over 9 bases. Germline CDR1 is MNHEY and CDR2 is SVGAGI. The CDR3 totals 14 residues. The V segment lost 3 bases and the J segment 8 bases; nucleotides outside the gene matches: 7. CDR3 nucleotides: TGTGCCAGCAGTTATGGAACAGGGGGCCAAGGCTACACCTTC. Its translation: CASSYGTGGQGYTF.

This clonotype was seen only a few times. The chain recombines TRBV12-3 or TRBV12-4 with TRBJ2-3, with TRBD2 identical over 14 bases. The CDR3 has 16 residues. Trimming took 3 bases from V and 9 from J; bases not matched to a gene: 8. The chain's CDR3 is CASSLGTSGGSKTQYF. CDR3 in DNA: TGTGCCAGCAGTTTGGGGACTAGCGGGGGATCGAAAACGCAGTATTTT.

This clonotype showed up just a few times. V and J are TRBV5-1 and TRBJ2-1; TRBD2 agrees at 13 bases. Per germline, CDR1 SGHRS and CDR2 YFSETQ. The length of the CDR3 is 16 residues. The V gene end was trimmed by 4 bases and the J gene end by 9 bases; junction bases not matched to a gene: 10. CDR3 protein: CASSPPPGTSGTEQFF. The CDR3 nucleotides are TGCGCCAGCAGCCCACCTCCCGGGACTAGCGGGACTGAGCAGTTCTTC.

The chain employs TRBV6-1 and TRBJ2-3, with 9 nucleotides matching TRBD2. J gave up 7 bases and V 2 bases, and 4 bases lay outside the gene matches. Germline V lookup: CDR1 MNHNS, CDR2 SASEGT. The CDR3 totals 14 residues. The CDR3 protein is CASSEPRGGNTQYF. The CDR3 nucleotides read TGTGCCAGCAGTGAACCGCGGGGGGGCAATACGCAGTATTTT.

V usage is TRBV19 and J usage is TRBJ1-2; TRBD1 is a possible D gene (5 bases). Germline CDR1 and CDR2: LNHDA and SQIVND (reference sequence). Trimming took 2 bases from V and 1 from J, leaving 11 bases between them. This CDR3 is 15 amino acids long. CDR3 in amino acids: CASSIRPGSNYGYTF. The CDR3 DNA is TGTGCCAGTAGTATACGCCCAGGGAGTAACTATGGCTACACCTTC.

Many counts were recorded for this clonotype. The chain combines TRBV6-2 or TRBV6-3 with TRBJ2-7; tentative D call: TRBD2 (6 bases). Deletions cut 1 base from V and 2 bases from J, with 15 bases between. The CDR3 sequence is 16 residues long. Germline V gives CDR1 MNHEY, CDR2 SVGEGT. CDR3 loop: CASSYYIREIPYEQYF. The DNA of the CDR3 is TGTGCCAGCAGTTACTACATCCGGGAGATACCCTACGAGCAGTACTTC.

This clonotype was detected a few times. The chain joins TRBV4-1 to TRBJ2-7; perhaps D is TRBD1 or TRBD2 (5 bases each). The CDR3 contains 14 residues. The germline V gene encodes CDR1 MGHRA and CDR2 YSYEKL. V gave up 3 bases and J gave up 2 bases, with 11 bases separating them. The CDR3 nucleotides read TGCGCCAGCAGCCACTCTCGAGGGGCCTACGAGCAGTACTTC. Its translation is CASSHSRGAYEQYF.

This chain joins TRBV7-9 and TRBJ2-2, with TRBD1 identical over 10 bases. V trimming: 6 bases; J trimming: 0 bases; junction bases outside the gene matches: 10. Germline lookup yields CDR1 SEHNR and CDR2 FQNEAQ (reference sequence). This CDR3 comprises 18 residues. CDR3 bases: TGTGCCAGCAGTCGCCGGGACAGGGGATCCGCGAACACCGGGGAGCTGTTTTTT. Protein product: CASSRRDRGSANTGELFF.

The rearrangement links TRBV12-3 or TRBV12-4 to TRBJ2-7; the D is unclear. The CDR3 sequence is 13 residues long. Trimming took 3 bases from V and 1 from J, leaving 7 bases between them. The CDR3 DNA follows: TGTGCCAGCAGTTTCCAGAGTTCCTACGAGCAGTACTTC. Translated, it gives CASSFQSSYEQYF.

A few counts support this clonotype. This chain joins TRBV9 and TRBJ2-7, with D tentatively TRBD1 or TRBD2 (5 bases each). The CDR3 contains 15 residues. Germline assignment: CDR1 SGDLS and CDR2 YYNGEE. V gave up 3 bases and J gave up 5 bases, with 18 bases separating them. The CDR3 coding sequence is TGTGCCAGCAGCGACAGAGGGGCAAGAGGGGACGAGCAGTACTTC. It codes for CASSDRGARGDEQYF.

This clonotype was detected only a few times. The chain couples TRBV10-3 to TRBJ2-7, with 10 bases aligning to TRBD1. Germline CDR1 reads ENHRY; CDR2 reads SYGVKD. CDR3 length equals 14 residues. J lost 7 bases, V lost 0 bases, and 3 bases had no gene match. The CDR3 loop reads CAISESDRGREQYF. Written as DNA, the CDR3 is TGTGCCATCAGTGAGTCTGACAGGGGGCGTGAGCAGTACTTC.

The CDR3 loop is CASSLTNPEQFF. CDR3 nucleotide sequence: TGTGCCAGCTCATTGACAAACCCGGAGCAGTTCTTC. The genes are TRBV18 and TRBJ2-1; no definite D call. V shed 5 bases and J shed 10 bases, with 12 bases lying between them. Germline V gives CDR1 KGHSH, CDR2 LQKENI. The CDR3 extends over 12 amino acids.

This chain links TRBV27 with TRBJ2-3; no reliable D call. The V and J ends lost 6 bases and 3 bases respectively, with 19 bases between them. The germline CDR1 and CDR2 sequences are MNHEY and SMNVEV (reference sequence). The CDR3 has 16 residues. The CDR3 protein is CASSQLNPLSTDTQYF. The CDR3, as DNA: TGTGCCAGCAGCCAGCTCAACCCCCTCTCGACAGATACGCAGTATTTT.

This rearrangement joins TRBV12-3 or TRBV12-4 to TRBJ1-4; TRBD1 is a possible D gene (5 bases). V lost 5 bases and J lost 6, with 16 bases in between. The CDR3 loop spans 15 amino acids. CDR3 amino acids: CASSPGTQLYEKLFF. CDR3 coding DNA: TGTGCCAGCAGTCCGGGGACCCAGCTTTATGAAAAACTGTTTTTT.

This rearrangement joins TRBV10-3 to TRBJ1-1; TRBD1 is a possible D gene (6 bases). The germline V gene has CDR1 ENHRY and CDR2 SYGVKD. This CDR3 contains 16 residues. V lost 7 bases, J lost 1 base, and 19 bases lay in between. DNA of the CDR3: TGTGCCATCACCCAGAGCCAGGGGCAAAGGAACACTGAAGCTTTCTTT. Protein: CAITQSQGQRNTEAFF.

This clonotype has only a few counts. J is TRBJ2-5 and V is TRBV5-1; D may correspond to TRBD1 or TRBD2 (5 bases each). There are 15 residues in the CDR3. The germline CDR1 and CDR2 sequences are SGHRS and YFSETQ. The V and J ends lost 0 bases and 5 bases respectively, with 14 bases between them. The CDR3: CASSLAVGAGETQYF. In nucleotides, the CDR3 is TGCGCCAGCAGCTTGGCGGTCGGGGCTGGCGAGACCCAGTACTTC. The full variable domain, rest sourced from reference TRBV5-1 and TRBJ2-5, is KAGVTQTPRYLIKTRGQQVTLSCSPISGHRSVSWYQQTPGQGLQFLFEYFSETQRNKGNFPGRFSGRQFSNSRSEMNVSTLELGDSALYLCASSLAVGAGETQYFGPGTRLLVL.

The chain carries TRBV6-6 and TRBJ1-5; no clear D gene. The germline CDR1 and CDR2 sequences are MNHNY and SVGAGI (reference sequence). The CDR3 has 15 residues. V shed 6 bases and J shed 0 bases, with 12 bases lying between them. Written as DNA, the CDR3 is TGTGCCAGCAGATCTCCTGGGAATAGCAATCAGCCCCAGCATTTT. It specifies CASRSPGNSNQPQHF.

The gene calls are TRBV9 and TRBJ2-4, with 7 bases identical to TRBD1. This CDR3 has 14 amino acids. The germline CDR1 and CDR2 sequences are SGDLS and YYNGEE. The junction had 5 bases not matched to a gene; V was cut back by 0 bases and J by 8 bases. The CDR3 protein is CASSVERQGDIQYF. The CDR3, as DNA: TGTGCCAGCAGCGTAGAACGACAGGGTGACATTCAGTACTTC.

The V gene is TRBV18, the J gene TRBJ2-2; D not certain. The V and J ends lost 2 bases and 4 bases respectively, with 8 bases between them. The V gene's germline CDR1 is KGHSH and CDR2 LQKENI. This CDR3 is built from 14 residues. The CDR3 loop reads CASSPGFGTGELFF. In DNA form, the CDR3 reads TGTGCCAGCTCACCAGGGTTCGGCACCGGGGAGCTGTTTTTT.

The CDR3 DNA sequence: TGTGCCAGCAGTTTAAGCTGGGGAGGCGTGAGAGTTGGGGCCAACGTCCTGACTTTC. It specifies CASSLSWGGVRVGANVLTF. The chain has TRBV27 and TRBJ2-6; maybe TRBD2 (6 bases). Germline V gene sequence: CDR1 MNHEY, CDR2 SMNVEV (reference sequence). The CDR3 is 19 residues long. V was trimmed by 2 bases and J by 3 bases, leaving 20 bases between them.

This clonotype was counted a few times. V is TRBV7-3 and J is TRBJ2-7; D gene ambiguous. The CDR3 extends over 16 amino acids. The V and J ends lost 1 base and 3 bases respectively, with 16 bases between them. Germline V gives CDR1 SGHTA, CDR2 FQGTGA. The CDR3 nucleotides read TGTGCCAGCAGCTTAAATGCCGGTACAGCCTTCTACGAGCAGTACTTC. Residues: CASSLNAGTAFYEQYF.

This rearrangement joins TRBV24-1 to TRBJ1-5; TRBD1 is a possible D gene (6 bases). V lost 2 bases, J lost 3 bases, and 13 bases lay in between. The CDR3 contains 16 residues. Germline-derived CDR1 and CDR2 are KGHDR and SFDVKD. The CDR3 nucleotides are TGTGCCACCAGTGATTCGGGCAGGGGAATCAATCAGCCCCAGCATTTT. Translating it yields CATSDSGRGINQPQHF.